What follows are 32 T cell receptor beta chains derived from one specimen sequenced in a study of T cells expressing NK-cell markers. TCRdb reprocessed the 5' RACE reads, with one entry per CDR3 protein and no DNA. The sample totals roughly 380,000 distinct CDR3 sequences. The sample was blood T cells: a sorted CD56 or NKG2C T cell subset, CD4+ or CD8+ T cells, or bulk PBMC T cells (not recorded which). The receptors come from a man aged 18-70 years in good health.

J is TRBJ2-5 and V is TRBV12-3 or TRBV12-4; TCRdb proposes TRBD2, but this gene call is untestable without DNA. The CDR3 covers 18 residues. The CDR3 sequence is CASSSGTSGAISRETQYF.

The genes are TRBV12-3 or TRBV12-4 and TRBJ2-5; TCRdb lists TRBD2, though no DNA is available to test this call. The CDR3 spans 15 residues. CDR3 amino acids: CASSTGLAVQETQYF.

The genes are TRBV10-2 and TRBJ2-5; there is no DNA to check the TCRdb D call of TRBD1. CDR3 size: 14 residues. Germline V gives CDR1 WSHSY, CDR2 SAAADI. CDR3 sequence: CASSESQGWETQYF.

The CDR3 protein is CASSNGRTLYTDTQYF. The chain recombines TRBV7-8 with TRBJ2-3; TCRdb indicates TRBD2, and absent DNA this call remains unverified. Germline V gives CDR1 SGHVS, CDR2 FQNEAQ. This CDR3 is built from 16 residues.

The chain is built from TRBV6-5 and TRBJ2-3; TCRdb selects TRBD1, and the lack of DNA leaves this call unchecked. Germline V lookup: CDR1 MNHEY, CDR2 SVGAGI. This CDR3 contains 15 residues. CDR3 amino acids: CASSYRQGQADTQYF.

The rearrangement uses TRBV27 and TRBJ1-2; TCRdb's assignment of TRBD1 cannot be checked, as there is no DNA. Germline V gene data show CDR1 as MNHEY and CDR2 as SMNVEV (reference sequence). The CDR3 spans 15 residues. This CDR3 reads CASSSPDRGYYGYTF.

This CDR3 is CASGGGTSGFSTQYF. The rearrangement joins TRBV3-1 to TRBJ2-5; TCRdb's D call of TRBD2 is untestable without DNA. Germline-derived CDR1 and CDR2 are LGHDT and YNNKEL (reference sequence). The CDR3 totals 15 residues.

This chain uses TRBV14 with TRBJ2-7; TCRdb outputs TRBD1, but without DNA this stays unchecked. Germline lookup yields CDR1 SGHDN and CDR2 FVKESK. This CDR3 contains 15 residues. The chain's CDR3 is CASSPLDRGRDEQYF.

This chain connects TRBV6-1 to TRBJ2-3; lacking DNA, the TRBD2 call made by TCRdb goes unchecked. CDR3 length: 16 amino acids. Looked up from germline, CDR1 is MNHNS and CDR2 is SASEGT. CDR3 in amino acids: CASSEAWRGSTDTQYF.

The chain has TRBV27 and TRBJ2-2; TCRdb names TRBD1, which stays unverified in the absence of DNA. Germline lookup yields CDR1 MNHEY and CDR2 SMNVEV (reference sequence). This CDR3 has 13 amino acids. CDR3: CASKDRGDRELFF.

V usage is TRBV5-1 and J usage is TRBJ2-2; the TCRdb call, TRBD1, lacks DNA for checking. This CDR3 is 15 amino acids long. Germline-derived CDR1 and CDR2 are SGHRS and YFSETQ. CDR3 protein: CASSLEGQGTGELFF.

CDR3 in amino acids: CASSSLYRTGYFDEQYF. V gene TRBV5-6 combines with J gene TRBJ2-7; TCRdb's D call, TRBD1, is unchecked because there is no DNA. CDR3 length equals 17 residues. Looked up from germline, CDR1 is SGHDT and CDR2 is YYEEEE.

J is TRBJ1-1 and V is TRBV5-1; TCRdb indicates TRBD1, and absent DNA this call remains unverified. Germline V gene lookup returns CDR1 SGHRS and CDR2 YFSETQ. This CDR3 contains 16 residues. The chain's CDR3 is CASSSTRQGLNTEAFF.

The chain joins TRBV6-5 to TRBJ1-4. This CDR3 is built from 15 residues. The germline CDR1 and CDR2 sequences are MNHEY and SVGAGI. This CDR3 reads CASSYSSGLGEKLFF.

This chain links TRBV4-1 with TRBJ2-7; TCRdb names TRBD1, which stays unverified in the absence of DNA. Germline V gene sequence: CDR1 MGHRA, CDR2 YSYEKL. The CDR3 totals 14 residues. This CDR3 is CASSRDGHPYEQYF.

The chain couples TRBV19 to TRBJ1-1. Germline V gene data show CDR1 as LNHDA and CDR2 as SQIVND (reference sequence). The CDR3 loop spans 14 amino acids. This CDR3 reads CASTTWLRNTEAFF.

This chain connects TRBV15 to TRBJ2-4; TCRdb proposes TRBD1, but this gene call is untestable without DNA. Germline CDR1 and CDR2: LNHNV and YYDKDF (reference sequence). CDR3 length: 16 residues. The chain's CDR3 is CATSRNRVDRGSIQYF. The entire variable domain, with the rest obtained from reference TRBV15 and TRBJ2-4, is as follows: DAMVIQNPRYQVTQFGKPVTLSCSQTLNHNVMYWYQQKSSQAPKLLFHYYDKDFNNEADTPDNFQSRRPNTSFCFLDIRSPGLGDTAMYLCATSRNRVDRGSIQYFGAGTRLSVL.

CDR3 in amino acids: CSARDLGLAGITDTQYF. V is TRBV20-1 and J is TRBJ2-3; the D call of TRBD2 rests on TCRdb alone, since no DNA is present to check it. Germline V gene data show CDR1 as DFQATT and CDR2 as SNEGSKA (reference sequence). There are 17 residues in the CDR3.

The rearrangement links TRBV18 to TRBJ1-2; TCRdb picks TRBD1, but there is no DNA to check that call. CDR1 is KGHSH and CDR2 is LQKENI in the germline V gene. The CDR3 loop spans 16 amino acids. This CDR3 is CASSRGQATQNYGYTF.

The chain employs TRBV24-1 and TRBJ2-5; there is no DNA to check the TCRdb D call of TRBD1. The CDR3 consists of 14 residues. In germline, CDR1 is KGHDR, CDR2 SFDVKD. CDR3 amino acids: CATSRGGYQETQYF.

V is TRBV20-1 and J is TRBJ2-1; the D call of TRBD2 rests on TCRdb alone, since no DNA is present to check it. The CDR3 runs to 17 residues. CDR1 is DFQATT and CDR2 is SNEGSKA in the germline V gene (reference sequence). The CDR3 spells CSAHLAGVPSFYNEQFF.

The chain couples TRBV5-5 to TRBJ2-4; without DNA, the TCRdb call of TRBD2 cannot be checked. The germline V gene encodes CDR1 SGHKS and CDR2 YYEKEE (reference sequence). The CDR3 contains 18 residues. The CDR3 reads CASSSGLADKRAKNIQYF.

This chain joins TRBV3-1 and TRBJ2-3; the TCRdb call, TRBD2, lacks DNA for checking. Germline CDR1 LGHDT, CDR2 YNNKEL (reference sequence). CDR3 length: 16 amino acids. The CDR3: CASSPRTSGGGWLQYF.

The J gene is TRBJ2-5, the V gene TRBV20-1; as DNA is missing, the TRBD1 call by TCRdb cannot be tested. CDR3 length: 13 residues. CDR1 DFQATT and CDR2 SNEGSKA come from the germline V gene (reference sequence). The CDR3 protein is CSARGQGSETQYF.

The rearrangement links TRBV5-1 to TRBJ2-7; TCRdb lists TRBD1, though no DNA is available to test this call. CDR1 and CDR2 (germline): SGHRS, YFSETQ. The CDR3 runs to 15 residues. Here the CDR3 reads CASSVATTGPHEQYF.

The chain recombines TRBV20-1 with TRBJ1-6; TCRdb's D call, TRBD1, is unchecked because there is no DNA. Per germline, CDR1 DFQATT and CDR2 SNEGSKA (reference sequence). The CDR3 consists of 14 residues. The CDR3 loop reads CSAPREGNGSPLHF.

V gene TRBV20-1 combines with J gene TRBJ1-1; TCRdb picks TRBD1, but there is no DNA to check that call. The CDR3 has 14 residues. CDR1 and CDR2 (germline): DFQATT, SNEGSKA (reference sequence). CDR3 loop: CSARDPGWWTEAFF.

The rearrangement links TRBV9 to TRBJ2-3; TCRdb returns TRBD2, unconfirmable since there is no DNA. The CDR3 is made up of 17 amino acids. CDR1 and CDR2 (germline): SGDLS, YYNGEE. The CDR3 spells CASSGLAGGRSTDTQYF.

The J gene is TRBJ1-5, the V gene TRBV3-1. Looked up from germline, CDR1 is LGHDT and CDR2 is YNNKEL (reference sequence). The CDR3 contains 16 residues. CDR3: CASSQGPGSLNQPQHF.

The chain recombines TRBV7-6 with TRBJ2-1; TCRdb selects TRBD2, and the lack of DNA leaves this call unchecked. The CDR3 extends over 14 amino acids. Germline loops: CDR1 SGHVS, CDR2 FNYEAQ. CDR3: CASSLNSLLAEQFF.

This chain joins TRBV4-2 and TRBJ2-2; TCRdb's assignment of TRBD1 cannot be checked, as there is no DNA. The CDR3 is 18 amino acids. Germline V gives CDR1 LGHNA, CDR2 YNFKEQ. CDR3 region: CASSRLGGGGRRTGELFF.

This CDR3 reads CASSPRTGAWETQYF. This chain connects TRBV12-3 or TRBV12-4 to TRBJ2-5; no DNA is available, so the TRBD1 call from TCRdb remains unchecked. The CDR3 totals 15 residues.